The 6 T cell receptor beta chains below all came from one sample that was sequenced in a study of cytomegalovirus exposure and HLA in healthy donors. Use of 60 Vbeta and 13 Jbeta primers characterized the PCR. Some clones are missing from TCRdb's copy, which holds only in-frame ones; the method was immunoSEQ multiplex PCR. Of some 140,000 clones listed, more than 70% were seen once; the top ten hold about 1%. The specimen was PBMCs. Every receptor here comes from a male donor in good health and CMV-seronegative.

This sequence joins TRBV10-3 and TRBJ2-2, with D perhaps TRBD2 (7 bases). V lost 0 bases and J lost 2, with 13 bases in between. CDR1 is ENHRY and CDR2 is SYGVKD in the germline V gene. The CDR3 length is 17 residues. The CDR3 spells CAISESRRGLNTGELFF. The CDR3 coding sequence is TGTGCCATCAGTGAGTCCAGGCGGGGGCTAAACACCGGGGAGCTGTTTTTT.

The chain links TRBV4-3 to TRBJ1-2, with D unresolved. CDR3 size: 13 residues. V lost 1 base to trimming and J lost 4 bases, with 7 bases between them. Germline CDR1 is LGHNA and CDR2 is YSLEER. The CDR3 coding sequence is TGCGCCAGCAGCCAAGGAGGGAGCTATGGCTACACCTTC. Translating gives CASSQGGSYGYTF.

The V call is TRBV5-4, the J call TRBJ2-7; 11 nucleotides line up with TRBD1. The CDR3 has 15 residues. V trimming: 2 bases; J trimming: 4 bases; junction bases outside the gene matches: 5. The germline gives CDR1 SGHNT, CDR2 YYREEE (reference sequence). The CDR3 sequence: CASSFRDRGSYEQYF. CDR3 in DNA: TGTGCCAGCAGCTTCCGGGACAGGGGGTCGTACGAGCAGTACTTC.

The chain links TRBV9 to TRBJ2-1, with D possibly TRBD1 on 6 matching bases. CDR1 is SGDLS, CDR2 YYNGEE, per germline. The CDR3 length is 12 residues. Trimming took 0 bases from V and 12 from J, leaving 10 bases between them. CDR3 sequence: CASSVDGGGQFF. DNA for the CDR3: TGTGCCAGCAGCGTAGATGGGGGCGGGCAGTTCTTC.

This chain connects TRBV30 to TRBJ1-1; 7 nucleotides align to TRBD1. Germline CDR1 and CDR2: GTSNPN and SVGIG (reference sequence). The V gene end was trimmed by 0 bases and the J gene end by 1 base; junction bases not matched to a gene: 5. The CDR3 covers 15 residues. The CDR3 nucleotides are TGTGCCTGGAGTGTACTGGGACAGCCGAACACTGAAGCTTTCTTT. It translates to CAWSVLGQPNTEAFF. Drawing the rest from reference TRBV30 and TRBJ1-1, the complete variable domain is SQTIHQWPATLVQPVGSPLSLECTVEGTSNPNLYWYRQAAGRGLQLLFYSVGIGQISSEVPQNLSASRPQDRQFILSSKKLLLSDSGFYLCAWSVLGQPNTEAFFGQGTRLTVV.

This clone was recorded only once. The V gene is TRBV2, the J gene TRBJ2-3; D is ambiguous. V gave up 1 base and J gave up 0 bases, with 5 bases separating them. Germline V lookup: CDR1 SNHLY, CDR2 FYNNEI. There are 14 residues in the CDR3. The CDR3 protein is CASSEVLSTDTQYF. In DNA form, the CDR3 reads TGTGCCAGCAGTGAAGTATTAAGCACAGATACGCAGTATTTT.